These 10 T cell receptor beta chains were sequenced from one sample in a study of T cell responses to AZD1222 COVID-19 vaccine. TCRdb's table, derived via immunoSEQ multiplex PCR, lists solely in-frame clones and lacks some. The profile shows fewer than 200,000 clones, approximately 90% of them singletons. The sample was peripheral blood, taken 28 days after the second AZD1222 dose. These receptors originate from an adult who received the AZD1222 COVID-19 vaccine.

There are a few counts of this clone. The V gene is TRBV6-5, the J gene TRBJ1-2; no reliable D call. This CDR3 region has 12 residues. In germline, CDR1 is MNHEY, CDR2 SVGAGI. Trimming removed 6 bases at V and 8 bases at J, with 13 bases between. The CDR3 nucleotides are TGTGCCAGCAGCCCCGGAGGGAGGGGCTACACCTTC. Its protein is CASSPGGRGYTF.

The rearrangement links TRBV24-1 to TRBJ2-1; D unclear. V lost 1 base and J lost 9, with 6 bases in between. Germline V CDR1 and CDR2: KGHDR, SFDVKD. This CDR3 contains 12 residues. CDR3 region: CATSDFLSEQFF. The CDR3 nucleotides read TGTGCCACCAGTGATTTTTTGAGTGAGCAGTTCTTC.

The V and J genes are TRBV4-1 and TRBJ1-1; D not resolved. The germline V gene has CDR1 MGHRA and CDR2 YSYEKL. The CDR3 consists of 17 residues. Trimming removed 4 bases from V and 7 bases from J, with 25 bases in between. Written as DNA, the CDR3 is TGCGCCAGCAGCCGGAATTGGGTCGGACGGTCCTTTTTTGAAGCTTTCTTT. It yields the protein CASSRNWVGRSFFEAFF.

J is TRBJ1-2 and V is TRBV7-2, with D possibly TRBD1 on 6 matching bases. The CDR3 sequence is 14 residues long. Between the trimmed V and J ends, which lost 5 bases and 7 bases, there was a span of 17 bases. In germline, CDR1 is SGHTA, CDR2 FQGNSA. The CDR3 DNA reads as TGTGCCAGCAGCCCAGGGGCGTGGGTCGCTGGCTACACCTTC. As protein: CASSPGAWVAGYTF.

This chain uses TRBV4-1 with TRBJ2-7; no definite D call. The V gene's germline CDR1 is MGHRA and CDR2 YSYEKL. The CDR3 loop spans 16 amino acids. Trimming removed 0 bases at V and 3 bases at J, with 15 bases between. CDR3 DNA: TGCGCCAGCAGCCAAGATTCGGGTAGCTCACTCTACGAGCAGTACTTC. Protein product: CASSQDSGSSLYEQYF.

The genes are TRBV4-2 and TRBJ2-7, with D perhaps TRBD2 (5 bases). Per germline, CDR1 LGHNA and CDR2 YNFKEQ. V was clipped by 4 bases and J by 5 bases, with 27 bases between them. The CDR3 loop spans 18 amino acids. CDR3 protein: CASSLKYGIPLLFDEQYF. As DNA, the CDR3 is TGTGCCAGCAGCCTAAAGTACGGGATTCCTCTACTCTTCGACGAGCAGTACTTC.

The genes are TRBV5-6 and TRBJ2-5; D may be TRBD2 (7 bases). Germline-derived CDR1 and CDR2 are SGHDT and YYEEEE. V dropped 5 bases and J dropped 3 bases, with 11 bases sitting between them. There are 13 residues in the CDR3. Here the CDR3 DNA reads TGTGCCAGCAGTCTAGGGGGGGAAGAGACCCAGTACTTC. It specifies CASSLGGEETQYF. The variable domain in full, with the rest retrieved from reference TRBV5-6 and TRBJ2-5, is DAGVTQSPTHLIKTRGQQVTLRCSPKSGHDTVSWYQQALGQGPQFIFQYYEEEERQRGNFPDRFSGHQFPNYSSELNVNALLLGDSALYLCASSLGGEETQYFGPGTRLLVL.

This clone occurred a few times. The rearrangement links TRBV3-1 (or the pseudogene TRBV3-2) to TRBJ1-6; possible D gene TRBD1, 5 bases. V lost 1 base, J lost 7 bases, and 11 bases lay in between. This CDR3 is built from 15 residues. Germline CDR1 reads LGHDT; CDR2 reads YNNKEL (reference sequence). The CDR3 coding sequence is TGTGCCAGCAGCCAAGGAGGGGCGCGCAATTCACCCCTCCACTTT. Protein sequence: CASSQGGARNSPLHF.

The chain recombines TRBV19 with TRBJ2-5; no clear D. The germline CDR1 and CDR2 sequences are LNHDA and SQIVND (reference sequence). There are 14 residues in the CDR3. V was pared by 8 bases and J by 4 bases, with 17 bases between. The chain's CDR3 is CASQLMGYGETQYF. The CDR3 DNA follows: TGTGCCAGTCAATTGATGGGGTACGGAGAGACCCAGTACTTC.

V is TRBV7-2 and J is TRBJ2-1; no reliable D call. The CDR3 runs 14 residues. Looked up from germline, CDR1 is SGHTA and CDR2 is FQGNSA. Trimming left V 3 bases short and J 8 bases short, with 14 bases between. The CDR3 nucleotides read TGTGCCAGCAGCTTCGGTAGTAGCCTTCATGAGCAGTTCTTC. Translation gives CASSFGSSLHEQFF.